Following are 24 T cell receptor beta chains from one sample sequenced in a study of T cell responses to AZD1222 COVID-19 vaccine. Sequenced by immunoSEQ multiplex PCR; TCRdb stores in-frame clones only, minus some. The repertoire holds 15,000 to 17,000 clones, with around 90% as singletons. The sequencing here drew on peripheral blood, taken 28 days after the second AZD1222 dose. The receptors here all came from an adult who received the AZD1222 COVID-19 vaccine.

CDR3 coding DNA: TGTGCCAGCAGTTTAGTCCCAGGGTTGCAGCCCCAGCATTTT. Amino acid sequence: CASSLVPGLQPQHF. The genes are TRBV27 and TRBJ1-5, with D perhaps TRBD1 (5 bases). This CDR3 has 14 amino acids. Germline-derived CDR1 and CDR2 are MNHEY and SMNVEV (reference sequence). The ends were cut back, 2 bases at V and 7 bases at J, with 12 bases in the middle.

V gene TRBV7-2 combines with J gene TRBJ2-3; 9 nucleotides match TRBD2. This CDR3 spans 13 amino acids. Per the germline V gene, CDR1 is SGHTA and CDR2 is FQGNSA. The junction had 6 bases not matched to a gene; V was cut back by 2 bases and J by 12 bases. As DNA, the CDR3 is TGTGCCAGCAGCTTACCGACTAGCGGTCGACAGTATTTT. Its translation: CASSLPTSGRQYF.

The chain is built from TRBV5-1 and TRBJ2-5; TRBD2 agrees at 9 bases. The CDR3 runs 16 residues. Germline CDR1 and CDR2: SGHRS and YFSETQ. V gave up 4 bases and J gave up 3 bases; unmatched junction bases: 10. The CDR3 nucleotides read TGCGCCAGCAGCCTGGGGGTGACTAGCGGTAAAGAGACCCAGTACTTC. The encoded protein is CASSLGVTSGKETQYF.

The rearrangement joins TRBV20-1 to TRBJ1-4; D is uncertain. CDR3 length: 11 residues. V dropped 7 bases and J dropped 6 bases, with 9 bases sitting between them. The germline gives CDR1 DFQATT, CDR2 SNEGSKA (reference sequence). The CDR3 DNA follows: TGCAGTGGGGAGTACGATGAAAAACTGTTTTTT. This translates into CSGEYDEKLFF.

The CDR3 protein is CASSLAWGQNTEAFF. CDR3 bases: TGTGCCAGCAGCTTAGCCTGGGGGCAGAACACTGAAGCTTTCTTT. The chain is built from TRBV11-2 and TRBJ1-1, with D perhaps TRBD1 (6 bases). V was trimmed by 1 base and J by 1 base, leaving 10 bases between them. The CDR3 loop spans 15 amino acids. The germline CDR1 and CDR2 sequences are SGHAT and FQNNGV.

The chain couples TRBV2 to TRBJ2-7; 9 bases are shared with TRBD1. V shed 3 bases and J 3 bases; nucleotides not matched to a gene: 6. This CDR3 has 15 amino acids. Germline V lookup: CDR1 SNHLY, CDR2 FYNNEI. The CDR3 protein is CASSEARQGGYEQYF. Here the CDR3 DNA reads TGTGCCAGCAGTGAGGCCCGACAGGGGGGCTACGAGCAGTACTTC.

This clone showed up just a few times. CDR3 in amino acids: CASREQGNGRYGYTF. The CDR3 DNA is TGTGCCAGTAGGGAACAGGGGAACGGACGCTATGGCTACACCTTC. V usage is TRBV19 and J usage is TRBJ1-2; 7 nucleotides match TRBD1. The germline V gene has CDR1 LNHDA and CDR2 SQIVND (reference sequence). V lost 6 bases, J lost 4 bases, and 11 bases stayed unmatched. The CDR3 is made up of 15 amino acids.

The chain carries TRBV7-8 and TRBJ1-5, with D maybe TRBD1 (6 bases). Germline-derived CDR1 and CDR2 are SGHVS and FQNEAQ. Trimming left V 2 bases short and J 2 bases short, with 10 bases between. The CDR3 runs to 15 residues. CDR3 amino acids: CASSLIGGRNQPQHF. The CDR3 DNA reads TGTGCCAGCAGCTTAATCGGGGGCCGCAATCAGCCCCAGCATTTT.

The chain employs TRBV5-4 and TRBJ2-3; the D gene is possibly TRBD1 (5 bases). This CDR3 is 15 amino acids long. Germline CDR1 is SGHNT and CDR2 is YYREEE (reference sequence). V lost 0 bases and J lost 0, with 8 bases in between. The CDR3 region has the DNA TGTGCCAGCAGCTTGGTTGGGGCCAGCACAGATACGCAGTATTTT. It yields the protein CASSLVGASTDTQYF.

V is TRBV7-2 and J is TRBJ1-6; TRBD1 matches 7 bases. Unmatched junction bases numbered 3, after V lost 0 bases and J lost 10 bases. This CDR3 contains 14 residues. Germline V gene lookup returns CDR1 SGHTA and CDR2 FQGNSA. The CDR3 is CASSLAGGKSPLHF. The CDR3 DNA follows: TGTGCCAGCAGCTTAGCAGGGGGCAAATCACCCCTCCACTTT. The full variable domain, rest sourced from reference TRBV7-2 and TRBJ1-6, is GAGVSQSPSNKVTEKGKDVELRCDPISGHTALYWYRQSLGQGLEFLIYFQGNSAPDKSGLPSDRFSAERTGGSVSTLTIQRTQQEDSAVYLCASSLAGGKSPLHFGNGTRLTVT.

The chain carries TRBV19 and TRBJ1-5; TRBD1 matches 9 bases. The CDR3 length is 15 residues. The germline V gene encodes CDR1 LNHDA and CDR2 SQIVND (reference sequence). The V and J ends lost 6 bases and 3 bases, in that order; junction bases with no gene match: 6. The CDR3, as DNA: TGTGCCAGTAGCCTGACAGGGGGAATCAATCAGCCCCAGCATTTT. Translating it yields CASSLTGGINQPQHF.

J is TRBJ1-2 and V is TRBV15; D might be TRBD1 (6 bases). CDR1 LNHNV and CDR2 YYDKDF come from the germline V gene (reference sequence). V was cut by 2 bases and J by 6 bases, with 13 bases left in between. The CDR3 length is 14 residues. CDR3 sequence: CATSRQGQYNGYTF. The CDR3 nucleotides read TGTGCCACCAGCAGACAGGGGCAGTACAATGGCTACACCTTC. The full variable domain, in which reference TRBV15 and TRBJ1-2 provide the parts outside the CDR3, is DAMVIQNPRYQVTQFGKPVTLSCSQTLNHNVMYWYQQKSSQAPKLLFHYYDKDFNNEADTPDNFQSRRPNTSFCFLDIRSPGLGDTAMYLCATSRQGQYNGYTFGSGTRLTVV.

V gene TRBV19 combines with J gene TRBJ1-1; 7 nucleotides align to TRBD1. The junction had 8 bases not matched to a gene; V was cut back by 6 bases and J by 4 bases. The germline gives CDR1 LNHDA, CDR2 SQIVND (reference sequence). The CDR3 sequence is 14 residues long. The CDR3 DNA reads as TGTGCCAGTAGAGTAGATCAGGGGGTCACTGAAGCTTTCTTT. Encoded protein: CASRVDQGVTEAFF. Drawing the rest from reference TRBV19 and TRBJ1-1, the complete variable domain is DGGITQSPKYLFRKEGQNVTLSCEQNLNHDAMYWYRQDPGQGLRLIYYSQIVNDFQKGDIAEGYSVSREKKESFPLTVTSAQKNPTAFYLCASRVDQGVTEAFFGQGTRLTVV.

The V call is TRBV29-1, the J call TRBJ2-3; 11 nucleotides line up with TRBD2. The CDR3 spans 17 residues. The V gene's germline CDR1 is SQVTM and CDR2 ANQGSEA. J gave up 4 bases and V 4 bases, and 13 bases lay outside the gene matches. Here the CDR3 reads CSVASSILAGEADTQYF. CDR3 sequence (DNA): TGCAGCGTTGCCAGTTCTATACTAGCGGGAGAGGCAGATACGCAGTATTTT.

CDR3 DNA: TGTGCCAGTAGTATTCCCAGTAATGAAAAACTGTTTTTT. Translating it yields CASSIPSNEKLFF. The J gene is TRBJ1-4, the V gene TRBV19; no clear D gene. The V and J ends lost 3 bases and 4 bases respectively, with 6 bases between them. The CDR3 spans 13 residues. Germline loops: CDR1 LNHDA, CDR2 SQIVND (reference sequence). Drawing the rest from reference TRBV19 and TRBJ1-4, the complete variable domain is DGGITQSPKYLFRKEGQNVTLSCEQNLNHDAMYWYRQDPGQGLRLIYYSQIVNDFQKGDIAEGYSVSREKKESFPLTVTSAQKNPTAFYLCASSIPSNEKLFFGSGTQLSVL.

J is TRBJ2-7 and V is TRBV2, with TRBD1 identical over 7 bases. This CDR3 region has 18 residues. V was clipped by 1 base and J by 0 bases; unmatched bases: 12. Germline V gives CDR1 SNHLY, CDR2 FYNNEI. The CDR3 sequence: CASSEDGTGVLISYEQYF. In DNA, the CDR3 is TGTGCCAGCAGTGAAGACGGAACAGGGGTCCTGATCTCCTACGAGCAGTACTTC. Together with reference TRBV2 and TRBJ2-7, the CDR3 gives the full variable domain: EPEVTQTPSHQVTQMGQEVILRCVPISNHLYFYWYRQILGQKVEFLVSFYNNEISEKSEIFDDQFSVERPDGSNFTLKIRSTKLEDSAMYFCASSEDGTGVLISYEQYFGPGTRLTVT.

The gene calls are TRBV7-9 and TRBJ2-3; 7 bases align to TRBD1. V shed 5 bases, J shed 0 bases, and the junction held 5 bases outside the gene matches. CDR1 is SEHNR and CDR2 is FQNEAQ in the germline V gene (reference sequence). This CDR3 contains 15 residues. CDR3 sequence (DNA): TGTGCCAGCAGCCCGAGGGGGCTCAGCACAGATACGCAGTATTTT. Translating it yields CASSPRGLSTDTQYF.

The V and J genes are TRBV5-5 and TRBJ1-2, with D tentatively TRBD1 (6 bases). Germline values: CDR1 SGHKS, CDR2 YYEKEE (reference sequence). CDR3 length equals 13 residues. The V end was cut by 0 bases, the J end by 7 bases, with 10 bases between. This CDR3 is CASSLDGGRGYTF. In DNA form, the CDR3 reads TGTGCCAGCAGCTTGGATGGGGGCCGTGGCTACACCTTC. Looking up the rest from reference TRBV5-5 and TRBJ1-2 gives the full variable domain: DAGVTQSPTHLIKTRGQQVTLRCSPISGHKSVSWYQQVLGQGPQFIFQYYEKEERGRGNFPDRFSARQFPNYSSELNVNALLLGDSALYLCASSLDGGRGYTFGSGTRLTVV.

The genes are TRBV5-1 and TRBJ2-3; D remains unclear. V lost 0 bases and J lost 2, with 7 bases in between. This CDR3 has 14 residues. CDR1 is SGHRS, CDR2 YFSETQ, per germline. CDR3 region: CASSLGGYTDTQYF. In DNA form, the CDR3 reads TGCGCCAGCAGCTTGGGCGGCTACACAGATACGCAGTATTTT.

The chain combines TRBV7-9 with TRBJ2-3; the D gene could be TRBD1 or TRBD2 (5 bases each). V was trimmed by 5 bases and J by 10 bases, leaving 25 bases between them. CDR1 is SEHNR and CDR2 is FQNEAQ in the germline V gene (reference sequence). The CDR3 loop spans 16 amino acids. In DNA, the CDR3 is TGTGCCAGCAGCCTCAGGATAGGGACGGCCGCCTTAGCGCAGTATTTT. This codes for CASSLRIGTAALAQYF.

The chain couples TRBV27 to TRBJ1-2; 8 bases align to TRBD1. Germline-derived CDR1 and CDR2 are MNHEY and SMNVEV (reference sequence). This CDR3 has 13 residues. Trimming took 5 bases from V and 5 from J; bases not matched to a gene: 4. The CDR3 nucleotides read TGTGCCAGCAGTATCCGGACAGGGTATGGCTACACCTTC. It yields the protein CASSIRTGYGYTF.

To note about this clone: One end of the junction does not line up with germline, which may come from a read error. This sample includes further DNA sequences coding for the same CDR3. The J gene is TRBJ1-1, the V gene TRBV19; D ambiguous. The CDR3 extends over 15 amino acids. Germline V gene sequence: CDR1 LNHDA, CDR2 SQIVND (reference sequence). The CDR3 DNA follows: TGCGCCAGTAGTATTCTAGCCCCCTGGAAGACTGAAGCTTTCTTT. As protein: CASSILAPWKTEAFF.

This chain joins TRBV6-4 and TRBJ2-3; 9 bases map to TRBD1. The CDR3 length is 14 residues. Germline CDR1 and CDR2: MRHNA and SNTAGT. The V gene end was trimmed by 4 bases and the J gene end by 2 bases; junction bases not matched to a gene: 1. CDR3 DNA sequence: TGTGCCAGCAGTGGGGACAGGGACACAGATACGCAGTATTTT. Its translation: CASSGDRDTDTQYF.

The chain joins TRBV27 to TRBJ2-2, with D possibly TRBD2 on 6 matching bases. There are 12 residues in the CDR3. The V end was cut by 6 bases, the J end by 5 bases, with 7 bases between. Looked up from germline, CDR1 is MNHEY and CDR2 is SMNVEV (reference sequence). CDR3 sequence: CASSGGTGELFF. CDR3 in DNA: TGTGCCAGCAGCGGAGGGACCGGGGAGCTGTTTTTT.